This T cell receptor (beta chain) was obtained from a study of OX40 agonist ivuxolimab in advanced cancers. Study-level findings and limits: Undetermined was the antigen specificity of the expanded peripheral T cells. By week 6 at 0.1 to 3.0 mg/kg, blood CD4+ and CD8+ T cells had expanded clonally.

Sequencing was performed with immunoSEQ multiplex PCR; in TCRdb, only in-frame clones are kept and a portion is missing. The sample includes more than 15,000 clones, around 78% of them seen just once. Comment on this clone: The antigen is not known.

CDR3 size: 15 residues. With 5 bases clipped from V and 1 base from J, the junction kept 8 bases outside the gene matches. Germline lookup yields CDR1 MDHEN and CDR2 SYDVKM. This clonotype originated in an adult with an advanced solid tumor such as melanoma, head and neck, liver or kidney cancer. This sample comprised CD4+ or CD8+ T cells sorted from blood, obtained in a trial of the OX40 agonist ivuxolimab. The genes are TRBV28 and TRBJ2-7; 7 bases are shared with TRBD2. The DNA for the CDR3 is TGTGCCAGCAGTCCGGGACTAACGTGGTCCTACGAGCAGTACTTC. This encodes CASSPGLTWSYEQYF. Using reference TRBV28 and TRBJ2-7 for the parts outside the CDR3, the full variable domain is DVKVTQSSRYLVKRTGEKVFLECVQDMDHENMFWYRQDPGLGLRLIYFSYDVKMKEKGDIPEGYSVSREKKERFSLILESASTNQTSMYLCASSPGLTWSYEQYFGPGTRLTVT.